The source of this T cell receptor beta chain is a study of shared clonotypes between healthy human individuals. Study-level information: Aged between 18 and 49, the donors were two women and a few men. Study-wide findings and caveats: Clonotype sharing among donors likely depends on sequencing depth. Large sequencing depth failed to make sorted-subset sequencing complete, rarefaction showed.

DNA at about 200 ng, 25,000 to 35,000 T cell genomes, went into sorted-subset replicate PCRs. The data were produced by immunoSEQ multiplex PCR, yet TCRdb's version contains in-frame clones alone and is incomplete. This table has approximately 2.5 million clones, around nine tenths appearing once. Notes on this clone: Its target is unknown.

Germline CDR1 and CDR2: SGDLS and YYNGEE. With V trimmed by 3 bases and J by 1 base, 7 bases remained unmatched. The CDR3 has 16 amino acids. Sequenced material: naive CD4+ T cells sorted from blood. The subset is: CD45RA+ positively selected. The gene calls are TRBV9 and TRBJ2-3; 8 bases align to TRBD2. This clonotype originated in a man between 18 and 35 years old in good health. CDR3 in amino acids: CASSATAGAGTDTQYF. CDR3 coding DNA: TGTGCCAGCAGCGCCACAGCGGGGGCTGGCACAGATACGCAGTATTTT.